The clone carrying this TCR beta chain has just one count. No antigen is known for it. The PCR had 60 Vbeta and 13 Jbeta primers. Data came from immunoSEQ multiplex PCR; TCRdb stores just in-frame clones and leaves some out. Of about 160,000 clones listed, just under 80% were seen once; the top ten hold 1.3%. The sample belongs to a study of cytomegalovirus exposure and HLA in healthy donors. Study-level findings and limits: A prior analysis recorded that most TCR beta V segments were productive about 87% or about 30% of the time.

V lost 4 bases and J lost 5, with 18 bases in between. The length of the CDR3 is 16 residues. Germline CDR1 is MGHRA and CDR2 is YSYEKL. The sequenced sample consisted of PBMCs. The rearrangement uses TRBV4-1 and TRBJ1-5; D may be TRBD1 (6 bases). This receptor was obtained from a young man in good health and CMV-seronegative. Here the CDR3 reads CASSPWAKQGYQPQHF. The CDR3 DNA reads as TGCGCCAGCAGCCCTTGGGCGAAGCAGGGGTATCAGCCCCAGCATTTT.